One and the same sample provided the 19 T cell receptor beta chains below, sequenced in a study of blood T cell repertoires in COVID-19 (dated by TCRdb to the early 2020s). The library relied on the immunoSEQ multiplex PCR assay. TCRdb holds this immuneACCESS table with in-frame rearrangements only. Some clones are missing; in checked studies, unresolved V genes explain under half, and the rest has no known cause. Here the sample has 75,000 to 95,000 clones; about 82% occur a single time. The ten largest clones capture 3% to 4% of the sample. Sequenced material: peripheral blood. These receptor sequences come from a man between 45 and 60 years old with acute or convalescent COVID-19.

In regard to this clone: Other DNA sequences in the sample encode the same CDR3. In DNA form, the CDR3 reads TGTGCCAGCAGCGTCGCCAGCGGGAGTTACGAGCAGTACTTC. It specifies CASSVASGSYEQYF. The chain couples TRBV9 to TRBJ2-7, with 8 positions matching TRBD2. The V gene's germline CDR1 is SGDLS and CDR2 YYNGEE. The V segment lost 2 bases and the J segment 4 bases; nucleotides outside the gene matches: 5. The CDR3 has 14 residues. Based on the CDR3 plus reference TRBV9 and TRBJ2-7, the full variable domain is DSGVTQTPKHLITATGQRVTLRCSPRSGDLSVYWYQQSLDQGLQFLIQYYNGEERAKGNILERFSAQQFPDLHSELNLSSLELGDSALYFCASSVASGSYEQYFGPGTRLTVT.

The V call is TRBV6-6, the J call TRBJ2-7; 8 bases match TRBD1. This CDR3 contains 17 residues. Germline trimming cut 5 bases from V and 3 bases from J; bases unmatched to any gene: 15. The V gene's germline CDR1 is MNHNY and CDR2 SVGAGI (reference sequence). CDR3 region: CASSHEFRGQAFYEQYF. The CDR3 DNA reads as TGTGCCAGCAGTCACGAATTTAGGGGACAGGCTTTCTACGAGCAGTACTTC.

The chain employs TRBV5-8 and TRBJ2-3; D not certain. V dropped 5 bases and J dropped 5 bases, with 6 bases sitting between them. CDR1 and CDR2 (germline): SGHTS, YDEGEE. The CDR3 contains 11 residues. The CDR3 region is CASRALDTQYF. The CDR3 nucleotides are TGTGCCAGCAGGGCCTTAGATACGCAGTATTTT.

The sample holds one count of this clone. CDR3 in amino acids: CASSLRQDSQPQHF. The DNA of the CDR3 is TGTGCCAGCAGTTTACGACAGGATAGCCAGCCCCAGCATTTT. The chain recombines TRBV28 with TRBJ1-5; D might be TRBD1 (6 bases). Germline loops: CDR1 MDHEN, CDR2 SYDVKM. This CDR3 is 14 amino acids long. With 2 bases removed from V and 7 bases from J, the gap between germline ends came to 12 bases.

The rearrangement links TRBV9 to TRBJ2-1; no definite D call. Germline CDR1 and CDR2: SGDLS and YYNGEE. The CDR3 runs to 13 residues. V lost 1 base to trimming and J lost 7 bases, with 9 bases between them. This chain's CDR3 is CASSVSPANEQFF. The CDR3 DNA sequence: TGTGCCAGCAGCGTAAGTCCTGCGAATGAGCAGTTCTTC.

This clone has a single count. The genes are TRBV4-3 and TRBJ1-1; 9 nucleotides match TRBD1. CDR3 length: 14 amino acids. Trimming removed 4 bases from V and 4 bases from J; junction bases left unmatched: 4. Germline loops: CDR1 LGHNA, CDR2 YSLEER. The CDR3 loop reads CASSPDRGFTEAFF. CDR3 DNA sequence: TGCGCCAGCAGCCCGGACAGGGGATTCACTGAAGCTTTCTTT.

The rearrangement links TRBV10-3 to TRBJ1-3, with D perhaps TRBD1 (5 bases). Germline CDR1 and CDR2: ENHRY and SYGVKD. V lost 11 bases, J lost 0 bases, and 17 bases lay in between. This CDR3 is 15 amino acids long. The CDR3 coding sequence is TGTGCCCTCGGGGGGGACGCTGACTCTGGAAACACCATATATTTT. As protein: CALGGDADSGNTIYF.

V usage is TRBV5-6 and J usage is TRBJ2-1; possible D gene TRBD2, 5 bases. Germline CDR1 and CDR2: SGHDT and YYEEEE. Trimming cost V 1 base and J 2 bases, with 10 bases left between them. There are 15 residues in the CDR3. The CDR3 region is CASSLSSGTYNEQFF. As DNA, the CDR3 is TGTGCCAGCAGCTTGTCGAGCGGAACCTACAATGAGCAGTTCTTC.

The chain combines TRBV4-3 with TRBJ1-2, with D tentatively TRBD1 (5 bases). Germline values: CDR1 LGHNA, CDR2 YSLEER. The ends were cut back, 0 bases at V and 8 bases at J, with 13 bases in the middle. The CDR3 totals 14 residues. The CDR3 coding sequence is TGCGCCAGCAGCCAAGATCAGTCAGGGAACGGCTACACCTTC. This sequence encodes CASSQDQSGNGYTF.

The V and J genes are TRBV10-3 and TRBJ2-2, with 7 nucleotides matching TRBD2. The CDR3 contains 16 residues. Germline loops: CDR1 ENHRY, CDR2 SYGVKD. Losses at the gene ends were 6 bases for V and 4 bases for J; bases not matched to a gene: 11. As DNA, the CDR3 is TGTGCCATCAGCCTCCGACCGGGGGAGGGCACCGGGGAGCTGTTTTTT. Its translation: CAISLRPGEGTGELFF.

The rearrangement uses TRBV7-6 and TRBJ2-5; D unclear. Germline-derived CDR1 and CDR2 are SGHVS and FNYEAQ. With 1 base removed from V and 1 base from J, the gap between germline ends came to 7 bases. This CDR3 region has 14 residues. The CDR3 DNA follows: TGTGCCAGCAGCTTAGGGGCTTCCCAAGAGACCCAGTACTTC. Protein: CASSLGASQETQYF.

In this sample, this clone turned up once. The chain is built from TRBV7-3 and TRBJ2-2; the match to TRBD2 covers 13 bases. V was clipped by 0 bases and J by 8 bases; unmatched bases: 12. The CDR3 has 19 residues. CDR1 and CDR2 (germline): SGHTA, FQGTGA. The CDR3 region is CASSLTSSRGTSGIGELFF. DNA of the CDR3: TGTGCCAGCAGCTTAACGTCATCTCGCGGGACTAGCGGGATAGGGGAGCTGTTTTTT.

The chain employs TRBV5-6 and TRBJ2-7, with a weak D call TRBD2 (5 bases). CDR1 SGHDT and CDR2 YYEEEE come from the germline V gene. V lost 2 bases and J lost 0, with 12 bases in between. The CDR3 spans 15 residues. The DNA of the CDR3 is TGTGCCAGCAGCTTCTGGCTGGACTTCTCCTACGAGCAGTACTTC. Encoded protein: CASSFWLDFSYEQYF.

The rearrangement joins TRBV7-9 to TRBJ2-3; tentative D call: TRBD1 (6 bases). Trimming removed 3 bases from V and 1 base from J, with 8 bases in between. This CDR3 is 14 amino acids long. Per the germline V gene, CDR1 is SEHNR and CDR2 is FQNEAQ (reference sequence). In DNA, the CDR3 is TGTGCCAGCAGCTTCTGGACAGGCACAGATACGCAGTATTTT. This codes for CASSFWTGTDTQYF.

The CDR3 bases are TGTGCCAGCAGGGTGGGACAGGGTCGGCCCCTCCACTTT. It encodes CASRVGQGRPLHF. The genes are TRBV6-5 and TRBJ1-6; 9 nucleotides agree with TRBD1. Trimming removed 6 bases from V and 13 bases from J; junction bases left unmatched: 7. Germline V gene sequence: CDR1 MNHEY, CDR2 SVGAGI. The CDR3 totals 13 residues.

There are many counts of this clone. The V call is TRBV14, the J call TRBJ1-1, with D unresolved. In germline, CDR1 is SGHDN, CDR2 FVKESK. This CDR3 is 13 amino acids long. The ends were cut back, 5 bases at V and 2 bases at J, with 9 bases in the middle. The CDR3: CASSISGNTEAFF. CDR3 DNA sequence: TGTGCCAGCAGCATCTCAGGCAACACTGAAGCTTTCTTT. Based on the CDR3 plus reference TRBV14 and TRBJ1-1, the full variable domain is EAGVTQFPSHSVIEKGQTVTLRCDPISGHDNLYWYRRVMGKEIKFLLHFVKESKQDESGMPNNRFLAERTGGTYSTLKVQPAELEDSGVYFCASSISGNTEAFFGQGTRLTVV.

The chain is built from TRBV27 and TRBJ1-2; TRBD1 is a possible D gene (6 bases). Trimming removed 5 bases at V and 4 bases at J, with 14 bases between. This CDR3 spans 14 amino acids. Germline V CDR1 and CDR2: MNHEY, SMNVEV (reference sequence). The CDR3 loop is CASSDPGHLYGYTF. CDR3 DNA sequence: TGTGCCAGCAGTGACCCGGGACACCTCTATGGCTACACCTTC.

At least ten counts were recorded for this clone. The genes are TRBV5-6 and TRBJ2-7, with 8 bases that match TRBD2. V trimming: 4 bases; J trimming: 3 bases; junction bases outside the gene matches: 9. Germline CDR1 reads SGHDT; CDR2 reads YYEEEE. This CDR3 spans 15 amino acids. In DNA, the CDR3 is TGTGCCAGCAGCCACGCGACCGCGGGGGGCTACGAGCAGTACTTC. The encoded protein is CASSHATAGGYEQYF.

This clone was counted once. Here the CDR3 reads CASRRVRDRGSETQYF. The CDR3 DNA reads as TGTGCCAGCAGGAGGGTCAGGGACAGGGGGTCGGAGACCCAGTACTTC. V and J are TRBV7-9 and TRBJ2-5; 11 nucleotides match TRBD1. With V trimmed by 6 bases and J by 5 bases, 11 bases remained unmatched. CDR1 SEHNR and CDR2 FQNEAQ come from the germline V gene (reference sequence). The CDR3 has 16 amino acids.